The 22 T cell receptor beta chains presented below share a single source sample, sequenced in a study of blood T cell repertoires in COVID-19 (dated by TCRdb to the early 2020s). Receptor amplification or capture employed the immunoSEQ multiplex PCR assay. TCRdb re-hosts the immuneACCESS table, in-frame sequences only. Its copies lack some clones; in the studies checked, an unresolved V gene accounts for under half of them, and the cause for the rest is not known. The sample table shows 200,000 to 250,000 clones, and 86% are seen once. Of the sample, approximately 10% falls within the top ten clones. The sample comprised peripheral blood. The receptors derive from a woman between 50 and 59 years old with COVID-19, enrolled during active disease.

The rearrangement uses TRBV7-6 and TRBJ2-1; the match to TRBD2 covers 7 bases. The CDR3 has 16 amino acids. CDR1 and CDR2 from the germline V gene are SGHVS and FNYEAQ. V shed 5 bases, J shed 2 bases, and the junction held 9 bases outside the gene matches. The CDR3 loop is CASSRSTSRTYNEQFF. CDR3 coding DNA: TGTGCCAGCAGCCGATCGACTAGCCGAACCTACAATGAGCAGTTCTTC.

This rearrangement joins TRBV5-4 to TRBJ1-2; perhaps TRBD1 as D (6 bases). There are 13 residues in the CDR3. The V gene's germline CDR1 is SGHNT and CDR2 YYREEE (reference sequence). V was clipped by 0 bases and J by 5 bases, with 8 bases between them. The CDR3 bases are TGTGCCAGCAGCTTGGAACAGGGTTATGGCTACACCTTC. Its protein is CASSLEQGYGYTF.

Written as DNA, the CDR3 is TGTGCCAGTAGCTTTACAGGGGACGGCTACACCTTC. As protein: CASSFTGDGYTF. The chain combines TRBV19 with TRBJ1-2; 7 bases are shared with TRBD1. J lost 8 bases, V lost 6 bases, and 6 bases had no gene match. CDR3 length equals 12 residues. Germline V lookup: CDR1 LNHDA, CDR2 SQIVND (reference sequence).

The V and J genes are TRBV6-6 and TRBJ2-3; the D is unclear. Trimming removed 1 base at V and 4 bases at J, with 6 bases between. Per the germline V gene, CDR1 is MNHNY and CDR2 is SVGAGI (reference sequence). This CDR3 contains 13 residues. The CDR3 nucleotides are TGTGCCAGCAGTTACTTGTGGCCAGATACGCAGTATTTT. Translated: CASSYLWPDTQYF.

V gene TRBV10-2 combines with J gene TRBJ2-3; 8 bases line up with TRBD2. Germline values: CDR1 WSHSY, CDR2 SAAADI. The CDR3 consists of 13 residues. The junction had 7 bases not matched to a gene; V was cut back by 8 bases and J by 6 bases. This CDR3 reads CASWFGGGDTQYF. CDR3 DNA sequence: TGCGCCAGCTGGTTTGGCGGGGGGGATACGCAGTATTTT.

This chain links TRBV7-2 with TRBJ1-2, with 10 bases that match TRBD1. The CDR3 spans 15 residues. V shed 4 bases and J 6 bases; nucleotides not matched to a gene: 8. The germline CDR1 and CDR2 sequences are SGHTA and FQGNSA. The CDR3: CASSSRQGAPHGYTF. The CDR3 bases are TGTGCCAGCAGCTCTAGACAGGGGGCGCCTCATGGCTACACCTTC.

V and J are TRBV5-4 and TRBJ2-1, with 9 bases aligning to TRBD1. This CDR3 is 15 amino acids long. Germline lookup yields CDR1 SGHNT and CDR2 YYREEE (reference sequence). After removal of 4 bases from V and 9 bases from J, the junction contained 11 bases not matched to a gene. This CDR3 is CASSQPGTGMTEQFF. The CDR3 DNA follows: TGTGCCAGCAGCCAACCCGGGACAGGGATGACTGAGCAGTTCTTC.

The V and J genes are TRBV5-1 and TRBJ2-1; 14 bases are shared with TRBD2. V shed 7 bases, J shed 7 bases, and the junction held 4 bases outside the gene matches. The germline CDR1 and CDR2 sequences are SGHRS and YFSETQ. The CDR3 extends over 14 amino acids. The CDR3 DNA reads as TGCGCCAGCCGAGGACTAGCGGGGGGTAATGAGCAGTTCTTC. It codes for CASRGLAGGNEQFF.

This chain uses TRBV4-1 with TRBJ2-7; 11 bases align to TRBD1. The CDR3 has 15 residues. The V and J ends lost 2 bases and 9 bases, in that order; junction bases with no gene match: 9. In germline, CDR1 is MGHRA, CDR2 YSYEKL. Here the CDR3 DNA reads TGCGCCAGCAGCCAACCCGGGACAGGGGGTCTTGGGCAGTACTTC. Encoded protein: CASSQPGTGGLGQYF.

The chain links TRBV11-2 to TRBJ2-2, with a weak D call TRBD2 (6 bases). V lost 4 bases to trimming and J lost 4 bases, with 25 bases between them. Germline CDR1 SGHAT, CDR2 FQNNGV. The CDR3 consists of 19 residues. The CDR3 loop reads CASSSAPLARVVFTGELFF. CDR3 DNA sequence: TGTGCCAGCAGCTCCGCCCCCCTAGCGAGAGTTGTTTTCACCGGGGAGCTGTTTTTT.

This clone was seen just once. The CDR3 bases are TGTGCCAGCAGTTTATCCAGCGGGGGCCTCTCCTACAATGAGCAGTTCTTC. As protein: CASSLSSGGLSYNEQFF. The V call is TRBV27, the J call TRBJ2-1; TRBD2 agrees at 8 bases. CDR1 MNHEY and CDR2 SMNVEV come from the germline V gene (reference sequence). V lost 0 bases to trimming and J lost 0 bases; unmatched junction nucleotides: 4. The CDR3 is made up of 17 amino acids.

This sequence joins TRBV20-1 and TRBJ2-4; D is uncertain. Deletions cut 3 bases from V and 6 bases from J, with 9 bases between. CDR3 length: 12 amino acids. Germline V gene sequence: CDR1 DFQATT, CDR2 SNEGSKA (reference sequence). CDR3 in DNA: TGCAGTGCTAGTGTCACAGCAAACATTCAGTACTTC. Amino acid sequence: CSASVTANIQYF.

The chain employs TRBV18 and TRBJ2-3, with TRBD2 matching 9 bases. This CDR3 spans 14 amino acids. Unmatched junction bases numbered 3, after V lost 3 bases and J lost 5 bases. Germline values: CDR1 KGHSH, CDR2 LQKENI. DNA of the CDR3: TGTGCCAGCTCACCGGCGCGGGGGGGAGATACGCAGTATTTT. Protein product: CASSPARGGDTQYF.

V usage is TRBV24-1 and J usage is TRBJ1-2; 9 bases are a match to TRBD1. With V trimmed by 4 bases and J by 6 bases, 14 bases remained unmatched. Germline V gives CDR1 KGHDR, CDR2 SFDVKD. This CDR3 has 17 residues. CDR3 coding DNA: TGTGCCACCAGTGACTCGTCCCGGGACAGGGTGGGGAATGGCTACACCTTC. Its protein is CATSDSSRDRVGNGYTF.

This chain connects TRBV19 to TRBJ2-7; 7 nucleotides line up with TRBD2. After removal of 5 bases from V and 0 bases from J, the junction contained 7 bases not matched to a gene. The CDR3 contains 15 residues. From germline, CDR1 is LNHDA and CDR2 SQIVND (reference sequence). The CDR3 sequence: CASSASSGPSYEQYV. In nucleotides, the CDR3 is TGTGCCAGTAGTGCCTCTAGCGGCCCCTCCTACGAGCAGTACGTC.

V and J are TRBV7-2 and TRBJ2-1; TRBD2 is a possible D gene (6 bases). Germline V gene data show CDR1 as SGHTA and CDR2 as FQGNSA. V dropped 5 bases and J dropped 5 bases, with 10 bases sitting between them. This CDR3 comprises 13 residues. The CDR3 is CASSPRRDNEQFF. The CDR3 bases are TGTGCCAGCAGCCCCAGGAGGGACAATGAGCAGTTCTTC.

This chain uses TRBV15 with TRBJ1-1; D perhaps matches TRBD1 (5 bases). V dropped 7 bases and J dropped 6 bases, with 21 bases sitting between them. CDR1 is LNHNV and CDR2 is YYDKDF in the germline V gene (reference sequence). The CDR3 length is 15 residues. CDR3 loop: CATTKGFAGKAEAFF. The CDR3 DNA follows: TGTGCCACCACCAAGGGGTTCGCAGGGAAGGCTGAAGCTTTCTTT. The whole variable domain, remainder taken from reference TRBV15 and TRBJ1-1, is DAMVIQNPRYQVTQFGKPVTLSCSQTLNHNVMYWYQQKSSQAPKLLFHYYDKDFNNEADTPDNFQSRRPNTSFCFLDIRSPGLGDTAMYLCATTKGFAGKAEAFFGQGTRLTVV.

The chain uses TRBV11-2 and TRBJ1-2; TRBD1 agrees at 7 bases. Trimming took 5 bases from V and 8 from J; bases not matched to a gene: 11. Germline assignment: CDR1 SGHAT and CDR2 FQNNGV. This CDR3 region has 14 residues. CDR3 nucleotide sequence: TGTGCCAGCAGCCCAGGGCGGGCCAGGGGGGGCTACACCTTC. Its protein is CASSPGRARGGYTF.

This chain joins TRBV7-9 and TRBJ1-2; D gene unclear. The CDR3 consists of 12 residues. The germline V gene encodes CDR1 SEHNR and CDR2 FQNEAQ (reference sequence). V was clipped by 5 bases and J by 5 bases, with 9 bases between them. The CDR3 loop is CASSQRPYGYTF. The DNA for the CDR3 is TGTGCCAGCAGCCAGCGGCCGTATGGCTACACCTTC.

The chain combines TRBV12-5 with TRBJ2-7; the match to TRBD2 covers 13 bases. The CDR3 loop spans 15 amino acids. V shed 7 bases and J 6 bases; nucleotides not matched to a gene: 9. CDR1 LGHNT and CDR2 FRNRAP come from the germline V gene. The CDR3 bases are TGTGCTAGTGTTCCCCCGGGACTAGCGGGGCGCGAGCAGTACTTC. It translates to CASVPPGLAGREQYF.

This clone was seen a handful of times. The chain has TRBV7-8 and TRBJ2-1, with a possible D match to TRBD2 (7 bases). Germline lookup yields CDR1 SGHVS and CDR2 FQNEAQ. The germline V and J ends were trimmed by 0 bases and 4 bases, with 10 bases remaining between them. The CDR3 spans 15 residues. CDR3 DNA sequence: TGTGCCAGCAGCTTAGCGGCGGGGGCGTACAATGAGCAGTTCTTC. Translation: CASSLAAGAYNEQFF.

The chain carries TRBV30 and TRBJ1-6; possible D gene TRBD1, 6 bases. V gave up 4 bases and J gave up 7 bases, with 14 bases separating them. The CDR3 runs to 14 residues. Germline CDR1 is GTSNPN and CDR2 is SVGIG (reference sequence). This CDR3 reads CAWKVRGTNSPLHF. The DNA for the CDR3 is TGTGCCTGGAAGGTCAGGGGAACAAATTCACCCCTCCACTTT.